This TCR beta chain came from a study of blood T cell repertoires in COVID-19 (dated by TCRdb to about 2020). Some background on the complete study: The collaborator samples originated in the United States, Italy and Spain and spanned the acute and convalescent phases of COVID-19. Where available, HLA class I and class II types were obtained from metadata supplied by the sample provider rather than from assay-based typing. Nearly every sample came with metadata listing a de-identified subject ID, COVID-19 status, age in years and sex. Samples were obtained from the ongoing ImmuneRACE study (first 160 participants) and from about 1,300 subjects provided by 6 global collaborators. Subjects who had been exposed to COVID-19, were actively infected with it, or had recovered from it provided the deeply sampled blood TCRbeta repertoires that made up the dataset. The repertoires were released in a freely available public database intended as a resource for research on the immune response to SARS-CoV-2. The material from the prospective study consisted of cDNA or gDNA derived from T cells, B-cell-depleted T cells, or PBMCs.

The trim is 6 bases for V and 6 bases for J, with a gap of 20 bases between the germline ends. The germline V gene encodes CDR1 MNHEY and CDR2 SVGAGI. From the cysteine through the phenylalanine, the CDR3 covers 15 amino acids. The kept DNA is CDR3 alone, 45 bases in frame from the first base. Whole blood was collected in K2EDTA tubes by collaborating institutions according to the institutions' own protocols. Collaborator samples were shipped for TCRbeta analysis as frozen whole blood, isolated PBMCs, or DNA extracted from either sample type. The paper as a whole reports these results and caveats: How much clinical and demographic metadata was included differed by source and by participant, and the metadata was provided uncurated.

A remark on this clone: It lacks a known antigen. Nothing much larger sits one base from this clone, and base qualities are not available.

TCRbeta CDR3 regions were amplified from genomic DNA using the immunoSEQ Assay, a bias-controlled multiplex PCR. In the source study's methods: Nucleated cell counts per sample were estimated from amplification of reference gene primers within the assay. Sequence reads were collapsed and filtered to measure the absolute abundance of every unique TCRbeta CDR3 rearrangement. For each sample, productive Simpson clonality was calculated as the square root of Simpson's diversity index over productive rearrangements. Sourced from immuneACCESS, this table was stored by TCRdb with only in-frame sequences that have V and J called. A share of the clones is absent; for the studies checked, an unresolved V gene accounts for under half, and the remainder has no known explanation. Clone size and the V and J calls come from that table; the DNA yielded D and trimming. The sample table lists 100,000 to 150,000 clones, roughly 84% of them with a count of one. The top ten clonotypes cover over 1% of the sample.

The TCR originated in a woman aged 80 or over with acute or convalescent COVID-19. Sequencing was performed on peripheral blood. The chain links TRBV6-5 with TRBJ1-1; tentative D gene TRBD1, with 6 bases matching. The CDR3 here reads CASRDLNRDASEAFF. The nucleotides read TGTGCCAGCAGAGATCTTAACAGGGACGCCTCTGAAGCTTTCTTT.